These 21 T cell receptor beta chains share one sample of origin, sequenced in a study of cytomegalovirus exposure and HLA in healthy donors. The study ran its PCR with 60 Vbeta and 13 Jbeta primers. The assay was immunoSEQ multiplex PCR, and TCRdb's table has in-frame clones only and misses some. The profile shows 190,000 or so clones, approximately 83% of them singletons. Sequencing was done on a sample of PBMCs. The receptors stem from a boy aged 2-15 years in good health and CMV-seronegative.

This sequence joins TRBV5-5 and TRBJ2-1; 7 bases line up with TRBD2. The CDR3 covers 18 residues. Germline loops: CDR1 SGHKS, CDR2 YYEKEE (reference sequence). The junction had 20 bases not matched to a gene; V was cut back by 4 bases and J by 7 bases. The CDR3 region is CASSPGEGWEFVKNEQFF. CDR3 bases: TGTGCCAGCAGCCCCGGGGAGGGTTGGGAGTTCGTGAAGAATGAGCAGTTCTTC.

As DNA, the CDR3 is TGTGCCAGCTCACTTAACCGCGGGGGGGCCGGCGAGACCCAGTACTTC. Amino acids: CASSLNRGGAGETQYF. The chain is built from TRBV18 and TRBJ2-5; TRBD2 matches at 9 bases. The junction had 11 bases not matched to a gene; V was cut back by 4 bases and J by 5 bases. The CDR3 is 16 amino acids. Germline CDR1 and CDR2: KGHSH and LQKENI.

This chain links TRBV6-4 with TRBJ1-6; D remains ambiguous. The V gene lost 6 bases and the J gene lost 9 bases, with 12 bases spanning the gap. The CDR3 covers 13 residues. From germline, CDR1 is MRHNA and CDR2 SNTAGT. In DNA, the CDR3 is TGTGCCAGCAGCCCGACGAGCGGTTCACCCCTCCACTTT. Amino acid sequence: CASSPTSGSPLHF.

The chain couples TRBV5-5 to TRBJ2-1; D might be TRBD1 (5 bases). Trimming cost V 3 bases and J 0 bases, with 13 bases left between them. This CDR3 contains 16 residues. Germline V CDR1 and CDR2: SGHKS, YYEKEE (reference sequence). The CDR3 DNA is TGTGCCAGCAGCTATGCAGGGTCTAGCTCCTACAATGAGCAGTTCTTC. Its translation is CASSYAGSSSYNEQFF.

This chain links TRBV5-6 with TRBJ2-5; 8 nucleotides agree with TRBD2. Germline V CDR1 and CDR2: SGHDT, YYEEEE. The CDR3 totals 14 residues. J was trimmed by 5 bases and V by 3 bases; bases with no gene match: 6. CDR3 residues: CASSWRVAGETQYF. For the CDR3, the DNA is TGTGCCAGCAGCTGGCGTGTAGCGGGGGAGACCCAGTACTTC.

The V gene is TRBV7-3, the J gene TRBJ2-1; a possible D gene is TRBD2 (5 bases). The germline V gene has CDR1 SGHTA and CDR2 FQGTGA. The CDR3 is 15 residues long. Trimming removed 2 bases at V and 0 bases at J, with 8 bases between. CDR3 amino acids: CASSLGTSSYNEQFF. Written as DNA, the CDR3 is TGTGCCAGCAGCTTAGGCACTAGCTCCTACAATGAGCAGTTCTTC.

The chain couples TRBV30 to TRBJ2-2, with D perhaps TRBD2 (6 bases). Germline lookup yields CDR1 GTSNPN and CDR2 SVGIG (reference sequence). There are 20 residues in the CDR3. The germline V and J ends were trimmed by 0 bases and 4 bases, with 27 bases remaining between them. CDR3 loop: CAWSVLQEGLQGGGTGELFF. For the CDR3, the DNA is TGTGCCTGGAGTGTACTCCAGGAGGGACTCCAGGGTGGGGGCACCGGGGAGCTGTTTTTT.

The chain uses TRBV5-1 and TRBJ1-6; 7 nucleotides align to TRBD1. The length of the CDR3 is 14 residues. Germline V gene lookup returns CDR1 SGHRS and CDR2 YFSETQ. After removal of 2 bases from V and 6 bases from J, the junction contained 2 bases not matched to a gene. The CDR3 coding sequence is TGCGCCAGCAGCTTACAGGGGACTAATTCACCCCTCCACTTT. Protein product: CASSLQGTNSPLHF.

The chain employs TRBV2 and TRBJ1-3; perhaps TRBD1 as D (5 bases). This CDR3 has 13 amino acids. Deletions cut 4 bases from V and 5 bases from J, with 9 bases between. Germline loops: CDR1 SNHLY, CDR2 FYNNEI. The CDR3: CASSVDSRNTIYF. The CDR3 DNA reads as TGTGCCAGCAGTGTAGACAGTAGAAACACCATATATTTT.

The chain couples TRBV2 to TRBJ1-1; TRBD1 might be the D (5 bases). The V gene's germline CDR1 is SNHLY and CDR2 FYNNEI. V was trimmed by 5 bases and J by 1 base, leaving 11 bases between them. This CDR3 comprises 14 residues. The CDR3 loop reads CASSYQGRNTEAFF. CDR3 in DNA: TGTGCCAGCAGTTACCAGGGTCGGAACACTGAAGCTTTCTTT.

A note on this clone: The junction does not match germline at one end; this may be a read error. Here the CDR3 DNA reads TGTGCTAGCAGCCAAGGGACAGGGAGCACAGATACGCAGTATTTT. Amino acids: CASSQGTGSTDTQYF. This chain links TRBV7-7 with TRBJ2-3; TRBD1 matches at 9 bases. Germline CDR1 SSHAT, CDR2 FNYEAQ (reference sequence). CDR3 length equals 15 residues.

The chain combines TRBV9 with TRBJ2-1; 13 bases are a match to TRBD2. Looked up from germline, CDR1 is SGDLS and CDR2 is YYNGEE. This CDR3 has 19 amino acids. The J segment lost 0 bases and the V segment lost 4 bases, leaving 10 bases of the junction unmatched. Written as DNA, the CDR3 is TGTGCCAGCAGCTACCGACTAGCGGGGGGCGGTAGCTCCTACAATGAGCAGTTCTTC. This codes for CASSYRLAGGGSSYNEQFF.

This chain joins TRBV7-8 and TRBJ2-1; 8 bases fit TRBD2. CDR3 length: 17 residues. V lost 1 base, J lost 4 bases, and 9 bases stayed unmatched. Germline-derived CDR1 and CDR2 are SGHVS and FQNEAQ. The CDR3 region is CASSLGGGSLLYNEQFF. CDR3 in DNA: TGTGCCAGCAGCTTAGGCGGGGGGTCTCTCTTGTACAATGAGCAGTTCTTC.

V and J are TRBV7-2 and TRBJ1-1; D not certain. The CDR3 sequence is 14 residues long. The germline gives CDR1 SGHTA, CDR2 FQGNSA. Trimming shortened V by 2 bases and J by 0 bases, and 7 bases separated the two germline ends. The CDR3 loop is CASSLFQVNTEAFF. The CDR3 DNA reads TGTGCCAGCAGCTTATTCCAGGTGAACACTGAAGCTTTCTTT. The whole variable domain, remainder taken from reference TRBV7-2 and TRBJ1-1, is GAGVSQSPSNKVTEKGKDVELRCDPISGHTALYWYRQSLGQGLEFLIYFQGNSAPDKSGLPSDRFSAERTGGSVSTLTIQRTQQEDSAVYLCASSLFQVNTEAFFGQGTRLTVV.

The chain couples TRBV4-1 to TRBJ2-3; a possible D gene is TRBD2 (6 bases). Germline CDR1 MGHRA, CDR2 YSYEKL. The CDR3 extends over 13 amino acids. V lost 8 bases and J 1 base, leaving 10 bases between the germline ends. The CDR3 loop reads CASSRGGTDTQYF. Written as DNA, the CDR3 is TGCGCCAGCTCGCGGGGAGGCACAGATACGCAGTATTTT.

V and J are TRBV5-4 and TRBJ1-1; 12 bases align to TRBD1. The V gene's germline CDR1 is SGHNT and CDR2 YYREEE (reference sequence). J lost 4 bases, V lost 4 bases, and 8 bases had no gene match. This CDR3 has 16 amino acids. DNA for the CDR3: TGTGCCAGCAGCAGGGGGGGACAGGGGGCAATCACTGAAGCTTTCTTT. This translates into CASSRGGQGAITEAFF.

The rearrangement joins TRBV7-3 to TRBJ1-1; no reliable D call. V gave up 3 bases and J gave up 1 base, with 6 bases separating them. The length of the CDR3 is 13 residues. Germline-derived CDR1 and CDR2 are SGHTA and FQGTGA. The CDR3 coding sequence is TGTGCCAGCAGCTTTGCGGGGAACACTGAAGCTTTCTTT. Residues: CASSFAGNTEAFF.

The genes are TRBV30 and TRBJ1-1; D perhaps matches TRBD1 (5 bases). V shed 2 bases and J shed 7 bases, with 8 bases lying between them. Germline V gene sequence: CDR1 GTSNPN, CDR2 SVGIG (reference sequence). CDR3 length: 11 amino acids. The CDR3 loop is CAWSRRGEAFF. The CDR3 nucleotides are TGTGCCTGGAGTCGTAGGGGTGAAGCTTTCTTT.

This clone appeared a single time. CDR3 sequence (DNA): TGTGCCAGCAGCTCTATCCCTAGCGGATACCAAGAGACCCAGTACTTC. Amino acids: CASSSIPSGYQETQYF. The J gene is TRBJ2-5, the V gene TRBV11-2, with 7 bases matching TRBD2. The CDR3 runs to 16 residues. Germline V CDR1 and CDR2: SGHAT, FQNNGV. Trimming cost V 4 bases and J 0 bases; bases outside gene matches: 8. Variable domain in full (rest from reference TRBV11-2 and TRBJ2-5): EAGVAQSPRYKIIEKRQSVAFWCNPISGHATLYWYQQILGQGPKLLIQFQNNGVVDDSQLPKDRFSAERLKGVDSTLKIQPAKLEDSAVYLCASSSIPSGYQETQYFGPGTRLLVL.

A single count supports this clone. The rearrangement links TRBV7-2 to TRBJ1-3; TRBD1 agrees at 7 bases. The CDR3 is made up of 14 amino acids. Germline V gene lookup returns CDR1 SGHTA and CDR2 FQGNSA. Trimming at V came to 5 bases and at J to 3 bases, leaving 4 bases not matched to a gene. CDR3: CASSPTGFGNTIYF. For the CDR3, the DNA is TGTGCCAGCAGCCCGACAGGGTTTGGAAACACCATATATTTT.

The J gene is TRBJ2-3, the V gene TRBV19; the match to TRBD2 covers 12 bases. V lost 7 bases and J lost 5; bases outside the gene matches: 10. The CDR3 length is 16 residues. Germline assignment: CDR1 LNHDA and CDR2 SQIVND (reference sequence). The CDR3 spells CASTLTSGGLGDTQYF. CDR3 sequence (DNA): TGTGCCAGTACCCTGACTAGCGGGGGATTGGGAGATACGCAGTATTTT.